A single T cell receptor beta chain is shown here with its context. This clone has a handful of counts. What this receptor recognizes is not known. There are no base qualities to consult, and no much larger clone falls within one base. These data come from a study of cytomegalovirus exposure and HLA in healthy donors (dated by TCRdb to between 2016 and 2019). For context, the study as a whole: According to an earlier analysis of a few hundred of the donors, some 180 million T cells yielded some 110 million unique TCR beta sequences and more than 250 Gb of sequence data. A later analysis re-examined previously published TCR beta repertoires from about 670 donors and added high-resolution HLA genotyping to investigate patterns of TCR occurrence. All discovery cohort repertoires had been generated on a single sequencing platform. In the later analysis, no new phenotypic data were used to find candidate immune exposures; instead, reliance was placed on TCR beta sequences and their occurrence across donors. To predict cytomegalovirus infection status, the study brought together high-throughput TCR immunosequencing, statistical association of individual TCRs with disease status, and machine learning. A separate validation cohort of approximately 120 different subjects was used in addition to the 666-subject first cohort. Genome-wide SNP genotypes for about 55% of the roughly 670 donors were used in a later genetic analysis, which treated that subset as a discovery cohort. To decide whether each TCR beta V gene segment behaved as functional or pseudogenic, an earlier analysis of 587 of the donors relied on high-throughput TCR beta sequencing. The genetic ancestry cluster associated with self-reported Caucasian donors included roughly 84% of the 398 genotyped donors. The aim of the study was to test whether cataloging public T cell receptors could identify signatures of past pathogen exposure. Roughly 300 gigabases of sequencing data and tens of millions of unique TCR sequences were included in an early release covering 550 to 800 HLA-typed donors. Among around 400 genotyped donors of the cohort, an average of around 240,000 unique TCR beta nucleotide sequences were sequenced per donor, 15% to 20% of them non-productive. The T cell repertoires of several hundred subjects were profiled by immunosequencing and related to cytomegalovirus serostatus. Donor age, sex, ethnicity and CMV serostatus were compiled alongside the repertoire data. Typing coverage differed by locus: A, B, C, DRB1 and DQB1 were typed in roughly 620-630 donors, DQA1 in about 550, DPA1 in 600 to 610, and DPB1 in just under 490. Class I and class II HLA loci were covered by the typing at four-digit resolution. Four to six DR-DQ haplotypes were handled as single units for association and clustering, since linkage in the cohort was strong.

Library construction relied on the immunoSEQ multiplex PCR assay. A mixture of 60 forward primers for TCR Vbeta segments and 13 reverse primers for TCR Jbeta segments was used in the multiplex PCR. Amplification of the CDR3 region of rearranged TCR beta genes was performed with a multiplex PCR assay on genomic DNA. On the Illumina HiSeq System, the amplified TCR beta libraries were sequenced as 87-base-pair reads. The paper's processing steps were these. A later analysis counted 65 million to 90 million unique TCR beta chains across the 670 or so repertoires, and around 9.9 million of these chains were shared by at least two donors. A nearest-neighbor algorithm error-corrected the raw reads and collapsed the reads into unique sequences, merging closely related sequences to remove PCR and sequencing errors. V, D and J gene segments were assigned by aligning CDR3 sequences to IMGT reference sequences. For a sequence to be retained, at least a six-nucleotide match to both a V gene segment and a J gene segment was required. Rearrangements were classified as productive when the CDR3 lacked stop codons and remained in frame with V and J, and all other rearrangements were classified as non-productive. CDR3 was defined according to IMGT convention as the region running from the second conserved V-encoded cysteine to the conserved J-encoded phenylalanine. The earlier analysis of around 640 of the donors excluded sequences that lacked an unambiguous match to a single V gene segment. An earlier analysis of approximately 590 of the donors classified V segments as functional when productive rearrangements were above 56.7% and as segregating when the standard deviation between donors was above 5%. A statistical classification framework was built to diagnose cytomegalovirus status from the catalog of TCR beta chain sequences. V and J gene assignment, in a later analysis, came from comparing TCR nucleotide sequences with IMGT/GENE-DB human TR gene sequences. A later analysis assigned CDR3 sequences and most-parsimonious VDJ recombination scenarios with the TCRdist pipeline. In a later analysis, each TCR beta chain was defined by its CDR3 amino acid sequence together with its V-gene family, and reads lacking a unique V-gene family were excluded. To address suspected cross-contamination and a sequencing artifact, a later analysis removed a few hundred highly shared, low-generation-probability nucleotide sequences. In a later analysis, a clonal expansion index for each public chain was calculated from normalized within-repertoire ranks of inferred template counts. In a later analysis, generation probabilities were computed using a VDJ recombination model fitted to out-of-frame rearrangements, and the results were checked against IGoR. In a later analysis, TCR-TCR, TCR-HLA and TCR-CMV co-occurrence was scored with hypergeometric tests, and a repertoire-size bias correction was applied to TCR pairs. False discovery rates were estimated in a later analysis by permuting HLA or CMV assignments 20 times. In a later analysis, co-occurring TCRs were grouped with DBSCAN, and TCRdist sequence similarity was added when clustering was performed within HLA-allele-positive subsets. Repertoires with fewer than 30,000 or more than 120,000 public chains, plus five repertoires with anomalous nucleotide sharing, were excluded from co-occurrence clustering. Drawn from immuneACCESS, this table holds only the in-frame rearrangements with V and J called that TCRdb kept. Clones are partly lost; checked studies trace under half to an unresolved V gene and leave the rest unexplained. D and trimming were read from the DNA, whereas the V and J calls and clone size are those reported in that table. The table for this sample lists some 150,000 clones; about four fifths of them were counted only once. Jointly, the top ten make up 2% to 2.5% of the sample.

V loses 7 bases of germline sequence and J loses 4 bases, and the interval between the two ends is 15 bases. From cysteine to phenylalanine, the CDR3 is 13 amino acids long. Only the CDR3 region is kept as DNA, spanning 39 bases read in frame from base 1. Taken from the germline V gene, the CDR1 and CDR2 loops are SQVTM and ANQGSEA. What the authors observed across the whole study: Immune exposure information for the cohort was limited to CMV serostatus. Because HLA typing was unavailable for some donors at each locus, only the typed subset was used in association tests. According to a later analysis, TCR association rates differed among HLA loci, with DRB1 alleles showing the most associated TCRs and HLA-C alleles showing the fewest. In both the original and validation cohorts, the classifier was reported to diagnose cytomegalovirus status with high specificity and sensitivity. A later analysis associated 15,000 to 20,000 TCR beta sequences with specific HLA alleles at a false discovery rate of 0.05. Some IMGT-functional V segments, including TRBV6-2 and TRBV6-3, could not be told apart with the 87-base-pair reads, so those segments were excluded. In an earlier analysis of some 500 of the donors, most TCR beta V segments were observed in productive rearrangements about 90% or about 30% of the time, broadly matching IMGT annotations. In a later analysis, several top co-occurrence clusters were reported to appear linked to parvovirus B19, influenza, CMV and Epstein-Barr virus. In a later analysis, HLA-associated TCR beta chains were found to be more clonally expanded and to have lower generation probabilities than equally common non-associated chains. Correlated functional status among segregating V segments might reflect linkage disequilibrium, but an unknown experimental factor could not be ruled out. Most TCR sequences were seen in very few donors, while some public TCRs were found in many individuals. A later analysis found that most CMV-associated TCR beta chains appeared HLA-restricted, with HLA associations seemingly driven largely by CMV exposure. When HLA alleles, especially DR and DQ, strongly co-occurred, TCR associations were difficult to assign to individual alleles. This cohort had only TCR beta chains sequenced, and the lack of alpha or paired-chain data limited which features could be detected. In vitro tests confirmed that a few of the cytomegalovirus-associated TCR beta chains recognize cytomegalovirus antigens. A group of highly shared sequence variants was considered likely to be a technical artifact of the sequencing pipeline. Presence/absence analyses assumed roughly uniform sequencing depth across donors, an assumption that may not hold. A total of 150 or so TCR beta chains were listed by the study as associated with cytomegalovirus. A further reported finding was that TCR beta sequences accurately predicted the HLA-A and HLA-B alleles for most subjects in the first cohort. Because counts were too low, 15 to 20 rarely observed V segments, including chromosome 9 orphons, were excluded from the earlier analysis of 587 of the donors. An association between a missense DCLRE1C variant and V-gene and J-gene trimming of TCR beta chains was found in a later genetic analysis and replicated in an independent cohort. It was suggested by the authors that the approach could potentially be generalized to other disease states and immunological phenotypes. A later genetic analysis reported fewer N-insertions in productive TCRs among donors in an Asian-associated ancestry cluster than the roughly 700-donor mean.

The cohort was made up of about 610 healthy bone marrow donors. At the time of sampling, all cohort members were nominally healthy, though unrecorded immune exposures were likely present. The donor tested CMV seronegative, placing the donor among the 350 or so seronegative members of the cohort. A peripheral blood sample was provided by each donor, and peripheral blood mononuclear cells were used for TCR beta sequencing. Genomic DNA was extracted from the blood cell samples with the Qiagen DNeasy Blood Extraction Kit. The receptor chain draws on TRBV29-1 and TRBJ2-3, and the D gene may be TRBD2, 6 bases matching. The TCR comes from a man aged 30-40 years in good health and CMV-seronegative. The sample was PBMCs. At the DNA level, the sequence is TGCAGCGGAGGGGACTTGTCCCCAGATACGCAGTATTTT. It encodes CSGGDLSPDTQYF.